The 8 T cell receptor beta chains below all came from one sample that was sequenced in a study of control samples from healthy donors and cancer patients (dated by TCRdb to about 2020). Libraries were made using the immunoSEQ multiplex PCR assay. Imported from immuneACCESS, the table was reduced by TCRdb to in-frame sequences with V and J called. These copies leave out some clones; in studies compared against another copy, an unresolved V gene accounts for under half, and the cause of the remainder is not known. Counted in this sample were roughly 150,000 clones; more than 85% of them appeared once. The top ten clonotypes cover about 2.4% of the sample. Source material: blood. Receptors were obtained from a man aged 50 to 59 in good health.

The V call is TRBV6-5, the J call TRBJ1-1, with a possible D match to TRBD1 (5 bases). This CDR3 region has 14 residues. Between the trimmed V and J ends, which lost 7 bases and 4 bases, there was a span of 16 bases. The germline CDR1 and CDR2 sequences are MNHEY and SVGAGI. In nucleotides, the CDR3 is TGTGCCAGCACTGCGCGGGGGACGGCCACTGAAGCTTTCTTT. Its protein is CASTARGTATEAFF.

The V gene is TRBV25-1, the J gene TRBJ1-5, with 8 bases lining up with TRBD1. V lost 1 base, J lost 8 bases, and 4 bases stayed unmatched. CDR1 is MGHDK and CDR2 is SYGVNS in the germline V gene. The CDR3 runs 14 residues. The CDR3 nucleotides read TGTGCCAGCAGTGAATCAGGGGGCAACAAGCCCCAGCATTTT. This encodes CASSESGGNKPQHF.

V usage is TRBV19 and J usage is TRBJ2-5; no clear D. CDR1 LNHDA and CDR2 SQIVND come from the germline V gene (reference sequence). V shed 6 bases and J shed 1 base, with 9 bases lying between them. This CDR3 is 13 amino acids long. CDR3 sequence reads: CASSAEPQETQYF. Written as DNA, the CDR3 is TGTGCCAGTAGCGCGGAGCCCCAAGAGACCCAGTACTTC.

The V call is TRBV28, the J call TRBJ1-3; the match to TRBD1 covers 9 bases. The CDR3 spans 15 residues. Germline V gene sequence: CDR1 MDHEN, CDR2 SYDVKM. V shed 7 bases and J 1 base; nucleotides not matched to a gene: 5. The CDR3 sequence is CASKDRGGSGNTIYF. The DNA for the CDR3 is TGTGCCAGCAAGGACAGGGGAGGATCTGGAAACACCATATATTTT. Full variable domain (outside the CDR3, taken from reference TRBV28 and TRBJ1-3): DVKVTQSSRYLVKRTGEKVFLECVQDMDHENMFWYRQDPGLGLRLIYFSYDVKMKEKGDIPEGYSVSREKKERFSLILESASTNQTSMYLCASKDRGGSGNTIYFGEGSWLTVV.

The chain couples TRBV7-9 to TRBJ1-1; tentatively, D is TRBD1 (5 bases). Trimming pared 2 bases from V and 5 bases from J, leaving 15 bases between. This CDR3 spans 15 amino acids. Germline V CDR1 and CDR2: SEHNR, FQNEAQ (reference sequence). DNA of the CDR3: TGTGCCAGCAGCTTATTTGTTGGGGCAAAGACTGAAGCTTTCTTT. It is translated as CASSLFVGAKTEAFF.

V and J are TRBV3-1 (or the pseudogene TRBV3-2) and TRBJ1-5; 11 bases map to TRBD1. CDR3 length: 16 residues. V gave up 1 base and J gave up 6 bases; unmatched junction bases: 5. Per the germline V gene, CDR1 is LGHDT and CDR2 is YNNKEL (reference sequence). The CDR3 bases are TGTGCCAGCAGCCAAGCCGGGACAGGGGGTGCTCAGCCCCAGCATTTT. This gives the protein CASSQAGTGGAQPQHF.

The genes are TRBV6-2 or TRBV6-3 and TRBJ2-7; weak D call: TRBD2 (6 bases). Trimming took off 1 base at V and 2 bases at J, with 18 bases between the two ends. The CDR3 is 17 residues long. Germline V gene sequence: CDR1 MNHEY, CDR2 SVGEGT. CDR3 nucleotide sequence: TGTGCCAGCAGTTACTTTTGGGGGGAGCCACCTCCCTACGAGCAGTACTTC. This gives the protein CASSYFWGEPPPYEQYF.

In DNA form, the CDR3 reads TGCGCCAGCAGCTTAGGCCGGGACGCGAGCTCCTACGAGCAGTACTTC. This sequence encodes CASSLGRDASSYEQYF. The gene calls are TRBV4-1 and TRBJ2-7; D tentatively fits TRBD1 or TRBD2 (5 bases each). CDR3 length: 16 residues. Germline-derived CDR1 and CDR2 are MGHRA and YSYEKL. The V and J ends lost 5 bases and 0 bases respectively, with 17 bases between them.